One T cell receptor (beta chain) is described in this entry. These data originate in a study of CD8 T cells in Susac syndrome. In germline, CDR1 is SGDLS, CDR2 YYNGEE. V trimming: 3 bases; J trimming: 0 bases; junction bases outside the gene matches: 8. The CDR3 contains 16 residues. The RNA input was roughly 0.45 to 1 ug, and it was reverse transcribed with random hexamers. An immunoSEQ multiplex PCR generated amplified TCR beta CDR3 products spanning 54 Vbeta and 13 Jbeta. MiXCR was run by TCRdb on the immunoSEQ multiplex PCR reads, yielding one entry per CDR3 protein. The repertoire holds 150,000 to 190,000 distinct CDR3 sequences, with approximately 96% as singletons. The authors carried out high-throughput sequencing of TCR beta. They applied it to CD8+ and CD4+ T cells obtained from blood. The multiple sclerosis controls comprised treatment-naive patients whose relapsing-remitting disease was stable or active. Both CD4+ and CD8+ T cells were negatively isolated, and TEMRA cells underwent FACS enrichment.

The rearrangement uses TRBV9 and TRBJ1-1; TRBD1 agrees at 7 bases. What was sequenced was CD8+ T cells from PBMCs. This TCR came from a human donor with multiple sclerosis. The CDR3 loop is CASSGTGRLMNTEAFF. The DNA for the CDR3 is TGTGCCAGCAGCGGGACAGGAAGACTCATGAACACTGAAGCTTTCTTT.